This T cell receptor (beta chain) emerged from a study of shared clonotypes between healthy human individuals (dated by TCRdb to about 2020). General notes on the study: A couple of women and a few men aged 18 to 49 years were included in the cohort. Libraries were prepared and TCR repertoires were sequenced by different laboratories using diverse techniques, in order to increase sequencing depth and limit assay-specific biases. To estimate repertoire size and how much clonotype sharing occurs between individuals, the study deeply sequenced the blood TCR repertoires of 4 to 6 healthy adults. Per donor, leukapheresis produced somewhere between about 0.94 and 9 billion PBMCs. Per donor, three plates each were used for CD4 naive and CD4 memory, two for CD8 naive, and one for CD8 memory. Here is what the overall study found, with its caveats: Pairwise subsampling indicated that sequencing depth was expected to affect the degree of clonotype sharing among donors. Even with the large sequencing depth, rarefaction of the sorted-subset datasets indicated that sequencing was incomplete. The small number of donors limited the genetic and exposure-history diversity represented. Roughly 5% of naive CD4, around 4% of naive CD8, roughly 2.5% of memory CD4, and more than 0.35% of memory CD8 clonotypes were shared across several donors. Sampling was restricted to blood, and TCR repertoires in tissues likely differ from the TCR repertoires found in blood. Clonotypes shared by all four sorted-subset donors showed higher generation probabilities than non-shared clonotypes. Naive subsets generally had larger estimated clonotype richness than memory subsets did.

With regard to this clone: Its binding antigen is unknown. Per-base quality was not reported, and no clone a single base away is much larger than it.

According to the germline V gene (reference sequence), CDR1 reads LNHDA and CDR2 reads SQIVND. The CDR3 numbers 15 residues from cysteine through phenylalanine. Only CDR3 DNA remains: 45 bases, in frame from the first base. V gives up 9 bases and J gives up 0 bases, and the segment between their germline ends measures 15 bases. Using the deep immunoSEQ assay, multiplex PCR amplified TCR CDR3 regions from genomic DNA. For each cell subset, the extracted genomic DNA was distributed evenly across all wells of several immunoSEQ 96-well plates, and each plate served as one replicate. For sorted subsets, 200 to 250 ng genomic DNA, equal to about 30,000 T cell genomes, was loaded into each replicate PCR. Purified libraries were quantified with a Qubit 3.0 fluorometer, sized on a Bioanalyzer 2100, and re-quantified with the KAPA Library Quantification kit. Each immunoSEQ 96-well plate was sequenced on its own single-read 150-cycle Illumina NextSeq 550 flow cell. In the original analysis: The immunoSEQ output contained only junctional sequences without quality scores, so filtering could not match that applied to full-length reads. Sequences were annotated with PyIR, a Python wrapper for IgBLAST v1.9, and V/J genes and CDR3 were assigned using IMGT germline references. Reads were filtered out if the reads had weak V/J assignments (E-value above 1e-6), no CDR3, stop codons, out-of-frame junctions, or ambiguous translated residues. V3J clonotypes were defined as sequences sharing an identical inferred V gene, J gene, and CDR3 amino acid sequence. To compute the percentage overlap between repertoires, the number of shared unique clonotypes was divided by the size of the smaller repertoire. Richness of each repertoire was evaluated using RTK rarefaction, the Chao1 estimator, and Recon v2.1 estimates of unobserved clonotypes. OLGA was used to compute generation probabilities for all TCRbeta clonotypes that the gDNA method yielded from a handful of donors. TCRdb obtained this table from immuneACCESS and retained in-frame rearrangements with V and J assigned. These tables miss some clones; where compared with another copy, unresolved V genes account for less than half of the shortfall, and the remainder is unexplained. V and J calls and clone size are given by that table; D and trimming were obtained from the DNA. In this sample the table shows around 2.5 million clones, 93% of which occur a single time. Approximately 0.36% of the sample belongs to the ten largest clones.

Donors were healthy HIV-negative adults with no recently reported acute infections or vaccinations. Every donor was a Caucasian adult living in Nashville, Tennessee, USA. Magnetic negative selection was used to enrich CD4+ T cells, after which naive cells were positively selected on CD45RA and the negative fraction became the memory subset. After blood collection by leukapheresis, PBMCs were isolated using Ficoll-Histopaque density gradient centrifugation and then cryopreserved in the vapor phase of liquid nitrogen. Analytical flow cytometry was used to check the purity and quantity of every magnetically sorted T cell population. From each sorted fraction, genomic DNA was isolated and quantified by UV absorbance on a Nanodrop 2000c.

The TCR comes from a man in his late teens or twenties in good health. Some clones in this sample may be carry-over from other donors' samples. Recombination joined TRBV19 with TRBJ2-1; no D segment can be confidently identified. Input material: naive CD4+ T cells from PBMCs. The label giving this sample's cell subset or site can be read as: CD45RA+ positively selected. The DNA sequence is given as TGTGCCAGCAGACCCGACACTGACTCCTACAATGAGCAGTTCTTC. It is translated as CASRPDTDSYNEQFF.